One sample yielded the 21 T cell receptor beta chains listed below, sequenced in a study of T cells in Graves' hyperthyroidism and ophthalmopathy. TCR beta CDR3 regions were amplified from RNA. The HTBI primer set drove a first-round RT-PCR of the TCR CDR3. TCRdb itself ran the multiplex PCR reads through MiXCR, one entry per CDR3 protein. The repertoire holds around 600,000 distinct CDR3 sequences, 14% seen once, with approximately 6.4% in the top ten. Sequencing input: blood. These receptor sequences come from a woman aged 18 to 35 with Graves' ophthalmopathy.

The chain carries TRBV18 and TRBJ2-7; no firm D call. The ends were cut back, 0 bases at V and 4 bases at J, with 7 bases in the middle. CDR1 is KGHSH, CDR2 LQKENI, per germline. This CDR3 region has 13 residues. CDR3 region: CASSPPNQYEQYF. CDR3 nucleotide sequence: TGTGCCAGCTCACCACCTAACCAGTACGAGCAGTACTTC.

In its sample, this clonotype was seen a few times. The chain uses TRBV6-1 and TRBJ2-5; D may be TRBD1 (5 bases). This CDR3 has 12 residues. Germline V gene sequence: CDR1 MNHNS, CDR2 SASEGT. Trimming cost V 7 bases and J 2 bases, with 8 bases left between them. Here the CDR3 reads CASKGYQETQYF. CDR3 DNA: TGTGCCAGCAAGGGGTATCAAGAGACCCAGTACTTC.

The chain employs TRBV9 and TRBJ1-2; TRBD1 is a possible D gene (6 bases). The CDR3 is 17 amino acids. The germline gives CDR1 SGDLS, CDR2 YYNGEE. V lost 3 bases, J lost 6 bases, and 24 bases lay in between. The CDR3 nucleotides read TGTGCCAGCAGCGCCGGGGGGGGGCGCCACTATGTGGATGGCTACACCTTC. Translation gives CASSAGGGRHYVDGYTF.

The gene calls are TRBV29-1 and TRBJ2-3; D might be TRBD2 (5 bases). V lost 1 base, J lost 5 bases, and 7 bases lay in between. Germline CDR1 and CDR2: SQVTM and ANQGSEA. CDR3 size: 12 residues. The CDR3 DNA follows: TGCAGCGTTGAAGTGGGAGAAGATACGCAGTATTTT. This gives the protein CSVEVGEDTQYF.

This clonotype occurred many times. J is TRBJ1-2 and V is TRBV28; D gene uncertain. CDR3 size: 13 residues. Germline CDR1 and CDR2: MDHEN and SYDVKM. The V and J ends lost 1 base and 2 bases respectively, with 5 bases between them. The CDR3 sequence: CASSLSENYGYTF. CDR3 DNA: TGTGCCAGCAGTTTATCAGAGAACTATGGCTACACCTTC.

This clonotype was seen repeatedly, ten times or more. The chain carries TRBV7-9 and TRBJ2-3; TRBD1 agrees at 9 bases. CDR3 length: 15 amino acids. Trimming removed 4 bases from V and 3 bases from J; junction bases left unmatched: 5. CDR1 is SEHNR, CDR2 FQNEAQ, per germline (reference sequence). As DNA, the CDR3 is TGTGCCAGCAGCTCCCGGGACAGGGTAACAGATACGCAGTATTTT. Translating it yields CASSSRDRVTDTQYF.

At least ten counts were recorded for this clonotype. V gene TRBV24-1 combines with J gene TRBJ2-1; 7 bases align to TRBD1. Per the germline V gene, CDR1 is KGHDR and CDR2 is SFDVKD. The CDR3 totals 16 residues. J gave up 2 bases and V 4 bases, and 7 bases lay outside the gene matches. CDR3 sequence (DNA): TGTGCCACCAGTGACCCTTCTCAGGGGGCCTACAATGAGCAGTTCTTC. Amino acids: CATSDPSQGAYNEQFF.

This clonotype was detected ten times or more. The CDR3 sequence is CASITWVWGEGGSGELFF. DNA of the CDR3: TGTGCCAGCATAACCTGGGTGTGGGGAGAAGGTGGATCCGGGGAGCTGTTTTTT. The rearrangement joins TRBV7-2 to TRBJ2-2, with D maybe TRBD2 (5 bases). Germline V gives CDR1 SGHTA, CDR2 FQGNSA. The V end lost 7 bases, the J end lost 6 bases, and 27 bases lay between the germline ends. The CDR3 spans 18 residues.

This clonotype was counted between two and nine times. Its ends do not fully match the called genes, so a read error is possible. The rearrangement uses TRBV10-3 and TRBJ2-5; D possibly matches TRBD1 or TRBD2 (5 bases each). This CDR3 spans 13 amino acids. Germline-derived CDR1 and CDR2 are ENHRY and SYGVKD. The CDR3 coding sequence is TGTACCATCAGTGAGTCAAGGGACGCGGCCCAGTACTTC. Its translation is CTISESRDAAQYF.

Comment on this clonotype: A read error may be the cause here, since a much bigger clone is one base away. V gene TRBV19 combines with J gene TRBJ1-1; D is possibly TRBD1 (6 bases). This CDR3 spans 16 amino acids. The V end lost 7 bases, the J end lost 5 bases, and 23 bases lay between the germline ends. The germline V gene encodes CDR1 LNHDA and CDR2 SQIVND (reference sequence). Here the CDR3 DNA reads TGTGCCAGTATTGATCTTTATTTGTCGGGACATACTGAAGCTTTCTTT. Amino acids: CASIDLYLSGHTEAFF.

In this sample, this clonotype turned up a few times. The chain links TRBV28 to TRBJ1-3, with D perhaps matching TRBD1 (5 bases). Germline values: CDR1 MDHEN, CDR2 SYDVKM. The CDR3 sequence is 14 residues long. Trimming took 5 bases from V and 5 from J, leaving 13 bases between them. The CDR3 region is CASSLGTLRNTIYF. The CDR3 nucleotides read TGTGCCAGCAGTCTCGGGACGCTAAGAAACACCATATATTTT.

The chain recombines TRBV4-2 with TRBJ1-4; 7 positions agree with TRBD1. In germline, CDR1 is LGHNA, CDR2 YNFKEQ. V gave up 1 base and J gave up 8 bases; unmatched junction bases: 10. The CDR3 has 16 amino acids. This CDR3 reads CASSQAHQGGGEKLFF. CDR3 DNA: TGTGCCAGCAGCCAAGCCCACCAGGGGGGCGGAGAAAAACTGTTTTTT.

A remark on this clonotype: The conserved closing phenylalanine or tryptophan is absent in this CDR3, likely reflecting a read error. This sequence joins TRBV7-2 and TRBJ1-5, with TRBD1 as a possible D gene (6 bases). Germline V gene lookup returns CDR1 SGHTA and CDR2 FQGNSA. The CDR3 is 14 residues long. V was cut by 1 base and J by 9 bases, with 13 bases left in between. The CDR3 region is CASSLGGGGAPQHV. The CDR3 nucleotides are TGTGCCAGCAGCTTAGGAGGGGGTGGCGCGCCCCAGCATGTT.

The CDR3 spells CASSLVEVRTEAFF. DNA of the CDR3: TGTGCCAGCAGCTTGGTGGAGGTTCGCACTGAAGCTTTCTTT. The V and J genes are TRBV5-5 and TRBJ1-1, with no clear D. The germline gives CDR1 SGHKS, CDR2 YYEKEE (reference sequence). The CDR3 has 14 residues. V lost 0 bases, J lost 4 bases, and 10 bases lay in between.

This clonotype was recorded a few times. V gene TRBV9 combines with J gene TRBJ2-1; D is unresolved. CDR1 is SGDLS and CDR2 is YYNGEE in the germline V gene. This CDR3 comprises 13 residues. The V end lost 0 bases, the J end lost 5 bases, and 6 bases lay between the germline ends. CDR3 coding DNA: TGTGCCAGCAGCGTAGGGGATAACAATGAGCAGTTCTTC. This sequence encodes CASSVGDNNEQFF.

The table lists this clonotype with a count of one. V usage is TRBV28 and J usage is TRBJ2-5; 7 nucleotides line up with TRBD2. This CDR3 spans 14 amino acids. CDR1 is MDHEN and CDR2 is SYDVKM in the germline V gene. The junction had 4 bases not matched to a gene; V was cut back by 1 base and J by 5 bases. The CDR3 nucleotides are TGTGCCAGCAGTTTATTGGCCGGGAGGGAGACCCAGTACTTC. Amino acids: CASSLLAGRETQYF.

This clonotype was found many times. The chain is built from TRBV29-1 and TRBJ2-3; 8 positions match TRBD2. V lost 0 bases to trimming and J lost 8 bases; unmatched junction nucleotides: 13. Germline CDR1 is SQVTM and CDR2 is ANQGSEA. The CDR3 contains 16 residues. In DNA, the CDR3 is TGCAGCGTTGAAGAAAGGACTAGCAGGACTTCACGTACGCAGTATTTT. Protein sequence: CSVEERTSRTSRTQYF.

This clonotype was detected ten times or more. The J gene is TRBJ1-5, the V gene TRBV24-1; tentative D call: TRBD1 (6 bases). The germline V gene encodes CDR1 KGHDR and CDR2 SFDVKD. With 9 bases removed from V and 7 bases from J, the gap between germline ends came to 18 bases. The CDR3 is 14 amino acids. In nucleotides, the CDR3 is TGTGCCACCTGCGCCAGAGGGGGTGACCAGCCCCAGCATTTT. Translating gives CATCARGGDQPQHF.

Ten or more counts support this clonotype. The chain combines TRBV6-1 with TRBJ2-1; 11 nucleotides match TRBD2. Germline V gives CDR1 MNHNS, CDR2 SASEGT. V trimming: 5 bases; J trimming: 7 bases; junction bases outside the gene matches: 7. The CDR3 covers 15 residues. The DNA of the CDR3 is TGTGCCAGCAGTTATACTAGCGGGGGAGGAAATGAGCAGTTCTTC. Translated, it gives CASSYTSGGGNEQFF.

The sample holds many counts of this clonotype. This sequence joins TRBV6-2 or TRBV6-3 and TRBJ1-6; D ambiguous. The ends were cut back, 1 base at V and 12 bases at J, with 13 bases in the middle. Germline V CDR1 and CDR2: MNHEY, SVGEGT. The CDR3 extends over 14 amino acids. Written as DNA, the CDR3 is TGTGCCAGCAGTTACTGGGAGCGGCAGAAACCCCTCCACTTT. Encoded protein: CASSYWERQKPLHF.

The chain has TRBV5-1 and TRBJ1-4, with TRBD1 identical over 8 bases. The CDR3 consists of 18 residues. The germline V gene encodes CDR1 SGHRS and CDR2 YFSETQ. J was trimmed by 6 bases and V by 4 bases; bases with no gene match: 17. CDR3 region: CASSPPQGARRGYEKLFF. CDR3 DNA: TGCGCCAGCAGCCCCCCCCAGGGGGCCCGAAGGGGCTATGAAAAACTGTTTTTT.